The T cell receptor beta chain under discussion was sequenced for a study of T cell repertoires in cytomegalovirus infection. This clonotype was observed a handful of times. Its antigen remains unidentified. TCRdb re-called the reads with MiXCR, one entry per CDR3 protein. The profile shows hundreds of thousands of distinct CDR3 sequences, around a third of them singletons. The CDR3 sequence is 20 residues long. Germline V gene lookup returns CDR1 LGHNA and CDR2 YSLEER. Trimming at V came to 1 base and at J to 9 bases, leaving 24 bases not matched to a gene. The sequence was collected from a human donor in good health (CMV status not recorded). Some clones in this sample may be carry-over from other donors' samples. The sample in question was cultured PBMCs, obtained from culture after CMV antigen stimulation. V and J are TRBV4-3 and TRBJ2-1; TRBD2 aligns across 7 bases. This chain's CDR3 is CASSQVNWTRLVPNSAEQFF. In DNA, the CDR3 is TGCGCCAGCAGCCAAGTCAATTGGACTAGACTGGTCCCCAACAGTGCTGAGCAGTTCTTC.